The 27 T cell receptor beta chains given below trace back to one sample, sequenced in a study of blood T cell repertoires in COVID-19 (dated by TCRdb to about 2020). The library was built by means of the immunoSEQ multiplex PCR assay. Entries here come from immuneACCESS through TCRdb and include only in-frame sequences with V and J called. Some clones fail to appear in such tables; in the studies checked, an unresolved V gene covers under half of the shortfall, and the cause of the remainder is unknown. Counted in this sample were around 97,000 clones; around four fifths of them appeared once. The ten largest make up 9.5% to 15% of the sample. Sequencing used peripheral blood. Source of these receptors: a human donor in a cohort sampled during active COVID-19.

The chain links TRBV7-2 to TRBJ2-7, with D possibly matching TRBD2 (5 bases). Per the germline V gene, CDR1 is SGHTA and CDR2 is FQGNSA. The CDR3 has 16 residues. The ends were cut back, 2 bases at V and 0 bases at J, with 14 bases in the middle. The CDR3 region has the DNA TGTGCCAGCAGCTTAATTGGTACTAGTGGCTCCTACGAGCAGTACTTC. It encodes CASSLIGTSGSYEQYF.

The V gene is TRBV12-3 or TRBV12-4, the J gene TRBJ2-6; TRBD2 is a possible D gene (6 bases). Trimming took off 8 bases at V and 4 bases at J, with 9 bases between the two ends. This CDR3 comprises 13 residues. CDR3 protein: CASGREGANVLTF. The CDR3 nucleotides read TGTGCCAGCGGGCGGGAAGGGGCCAACGTCCTGACTTTC.

This chain's CDR3 is CASSPISGGGTEQYF. The DNA of the CDR3 is TGTGCCAGCAGCCCTATCAGCGGGGGGGGAACCGAGCAGTACTTC. The chain employs TRBV6-6 and TRBJ2-7, with 10 nucleotides matching TRBD2. CDR3 length: 15 residues. With V trimmed by 6 bases and J by 6 bases, 11 bases remained unmatched. Germline V gene lookup returns CDR1 MNHNY and CDR2 SVGAGI (reference sequence).

This rearrangement joins TRBV18 to TRBJ2-1, with 12 bases fitting TRBD2. Germline assignment: CDR1 KGHSH and CDR2 LQKENI. J lost 0 bases, V lost 5 bases, and 5 bases had no gene match. The CDR3 sequence is 17 residues long. The CDR3 protein is CASSLLAGGTSYNEQFF. The CDR3 bases are TGTGCCAGCTCATTACTAGCGGGGGGCACCTCCTACAATGAGCAGTTCTTC.

The chain recombines TRBV5-1 with TRBJ2-5; D possibly corresponds to TRBD2 (5 bases). Per the germline V gene, CDR1 is SGHRS and CDR2 is YFSETQ. The CDR3 extends over 14 amino acids. Trimming cost V 0 bases and J 4 bases, with 10 bases left between them. DNA of the CDR3: TGCGCCAGCAGCTTGGGGGCTGGGAGAGAGACCCAGTACTTC. This encodes CASSLGAGRETQYF.

The rearrangement joins TRBV5-1 to TRBJ2-1; the match to TRBD2 covers 11 bases. Per germline, CDR1 SGHRS and CDR2 YFSETQ. The junction had 18 bases not matched to a gene; V was cut back by 1 base and J by 6 bases. This CDR3 has 20 residues. CDR3 residues: CASSLYGLAGGRQVGNEQFF. The CDR3 DNA is TGCGCCAGCAGCTTGTATGGGCTAGCGGGGGGCCGCCAGGTCGGCAATGAGCAGTTCTTC. The whole variable domain, filled in from reference TRBV5-1 and TRBJ2-1, reads KAGVTQTPRYLIKTRGQQVTLSCSPISGHRSVSWYQQTPGQGLQFLFEYFSETQRNKGNFPGRFSGRQFSNSRSEMNVSTLELGDSALYLCASSLYGLAGGRQVGNEQFFGPGTRLTVL.

The V gene is TRBV19, the J gene TRBJ1-3, with no clear D. CDR1 and CDR2 from the germline V gene are LNHDA and SQIVND (reference sequence). This CDR3 comprises 13 residues. The germline V and J ends were trimmed by 5 bases and 2 bases, with 7 bases remaining between them. CDR3 in amino acids: CASSLPAGNTIYF. The CDR3 nucleotides are TGTGCCAGTAGTCTGCCAGCTGGAAACACCATATATTTT.

This chain connects TRBV30 to TRBJ2-5; TRBD2 matches 11 bases. Germline lookup yields CDR1 GTSNPN and CDR2 SVGIG (reference sequence). The CDR3 loop spans 15 amino acids. Trimming at V came to 2 bases and at J to 2 bases, leaving 4 bases not matched to a gene. CDR3 sequence reads: CAWSKVAGGQETQYF. DNA of the CDR3: TGTGCCTGGAGTAAGGTAGCGGGGGGGCAAGAGACCCAGTACTTC. The variable domain in full, with the rest retrieved from reference TRBV30 and TRBJ2-5, is SQTIHQWPATLVQPVGSPLSLECTVEGTSNPNLYWYRQAAGRGLQLLFYSVGIGQISSEVPQNLSASRPQDRQFILSSKKLLLSDSGFYLCAWSKVAGGQETQYFGPGTRLLVL.

V is TRBV4-2 and J is TRBJ2-6, with a possible D match to TRBD2 (5 bases). V lost 0 bases and J lost 0, with 15 bases in between. The CDR3 is made up of 19 amino acids. Germline lookup yields CDR1 LGHNA and CDR2 YNFKEQ. In DNA, the CDR3 is TGTGCCAGCAGCCAAGATTGGCAGGCCGGGGACTCTGGGGCCAACGTCCTGACTTTC. This encodes CASSQDWQAGDSGANVLTF.

This sequence joins TRBV4-1 and TRBJ1-4; 8 bases match TRBD1. CDR1 is MGHRA, CDR2 YSYEKL, per germline. J lost 5 bases, V lost 5 bases, and 10 bases had no gene match. The CDR3 contains 16 residues. DNA for the CDR3: TGCGCCAGCAGCGCCGGACAGGGCGCGGGAAATGAAAAACTGTTTTTT. Translated: CASSAGQGAGNEKLFF.

This clone was seen just once. This chain connects TRBV2 to TRBJ2-1; D may be TRBD1 (7 bases). Germline-derived CDR1 and CDR2 are SNHLY and FYNNEI. V lost 8 bases to trimming and J lost 3 bases, with 14 bases between them. The CDR3 has 14 residues. This chain's CDR3 is CASRRDRIYNEQFF. The CDR3, as DNA: TGTGCCAGCCGGCGGGACAGAATCTACAATGAGCAGTTCTTC.

The chain has TRBV5-4 and TRBJ2-7; 10 bases agree with TRBD1. The CDR3 totals 14 residues. The J segment lost 4 bases and the V segment lost 4 bases, leaving 5 bases of the junction unmatched. Germline V gene data show CDR1 as SGHNT and CDR2 as YYREEE (reference sequence). The CDR3 sequence: CASSGAGQGYEQYF. The DNA for the CDR3 is TGTGCCAGCAGCGGAGCGGGACAGGGGTACGAGCAGTACTTC. Filled out from reference TRBV5-4 and TRBJ2-7, the complete variable domain reads ETGVTQSPTHLIKTRGQQVTLRCSSQSGHNTVSWYQQALGQGPQFIFQYYREEENGRGNFPPRFSGLQFPNYSSELNVNALELDDSALYLCASSGAGQGYEQYFGPGTRLTVT.

The chain is built from TRBV18 and TRBJ2-7; a possible D gene is TRBD1 (5 bases). The V end lost 0 bases, the J end lost 7 bases, and 16 bases lay between the germline ends. The CDR3 totals 15 residues. Germline V CDR1 and CDR2: KGHSH, LQKENI. The CDR3 loop reads CASSPPTGVFKEQYF. The CDR3 nucleotides read TGTGCCAGCTCACCACCAACAGGCGTTTTCAAGGAGCAGTACTTC.

The chain has TRBV19 and TRBJ2-3; D possibly corresponds to TRBD2 (7 bases). There are 16 residues in the CDR3. Germline CDR1 and CDR2: LNHDA and SQIVND (reference sequence). Trimming shortened V by 3 bases and J by 1 base, and 14 bases separated the two germline ends. CDR3 coding DNA: TGTGCCAGTAGTATGGTGGGGGGGCCTGGCACAGATACGCAGTATTTT. This sequence encodes CASSMVGGPGTDTQYF.

The V and J genes are TRBV28 and TRBJ2-7; 7 bases match TRBD2. The V gene's germline CDR1 is MDHEN and CDR2 SYDVKM. The V gene end was trimmed by 2 bases and the J gene end by 0 bases; junction bases not matched to a gene: 7. This CDR3 contains 16 residues. CDR3 bases: TGTGCCAGCAGTTTAGGTGTTCTAGCGGTCTCCTACGAGCAGTACTTC. Its protein product is CASSLGVLAVSYEQYF.

The gene calls are TRBV5-1 and TRBJ2-7; D is perhaps TRBD1 (5 bases). CDR3 length: 12 amino acids. Per germline, CDR1 SGHRS and CDR2 YFSETQ. The germline V and J ends were trimmed by 1 base and 4 bases, with 6 bases remaining between them. CDR3 DNA: TGCGCCAGCAGCTTGAGACAGTACGAGCAGTACTTC. Translating it yields CASSLRQYEQYF.

This clone was counted between two and nine times. The chain couples TRBV5-1 to TRBJ2-3; 8 positions match TRBD2. CDR3 length: 15 amino acids. The germline V gene has CDR1 SGHRS and CDR2 YFSETQ. V lost 5 bases to trimming and J lost 0 bases; unmatched junction nucleotides: 5. The CDR3 region has the DNA TGCGCCAGCAGAGGGAGCGGGGGTAGCACAGATACGCAGTATTTT. It yields the protein CASRGSGGSTDTQYF.

The V and J genes are TRBV27 and TRBJ1-5, with no clear D. Trimming shortened V by 6 bases and J by 6 bases, and 12 bases separated the two germline ends. From germline, CDR1 is MNHEY and CDR2 SMNVEV (reference sequence). CDR3 length: 13 residues. The CDR3 DNA follows: TGTGCCAGCAGGTTTGGAGTGGGTCAGCCCCAGCATTTT. It translates to CASRFGVGQPQHF.

The V gene is TRBV5-4, the J gene TRBJ1-6; TRBD1 matches 10 bases. V shed 5 bases and J 7 bases; nucleotides not matched to a gene: 6. The CDR3 totals 15 residues. In germline, CDR1 is SGHNT, CDR2 YYREEE (reference sequence). Here the CDR3 reads CASRSTGGVNSPLHF. The CDR3 DNA sequence: TGTGCCAGCAGATCGACAGGGGGCGTAAATTCACCCCTCCACTTT.

The chain uses TRBV2 and TRBJ2-5; 12 nucleotides agree with TRBD1. Germline CDR1 reads SNHLY; CDR2 reads FYNNEI. V lost 9 bases, J lost 6 bases, and 8 bases stayed unmatched. This CDR3 spans 14 amino acids. CDR3 nucleotides: TGTGCCAGTGCCGGGACAGGGGGCGCAAAGACCCAGTACTTC. It yields the protein CASAGTGGAKTQYF.

V is TRBV7-6 and J is TRBJ1-3, with a possible D match to TRBD1 (5 bases). Trimming stripped 4 bases from V and 0 bases from J, with 13 bases between. Looked up from germline, CDR1 is SGHVS and CDR2 is FNYEAQ. The CDR3 loop spans 16 amino acids. CDR3 coding DNA: TGTGCCAGCAGCTCCCCGACAGCCGACTCTGGAAACACCATATATTTT. Translated: CASSSPTADSGNTIYF.

This clone was seen once. V gene TRBV28 combines with J gene TRBJ1-2; the D gene is possibly TRBD1 (5 bases). The CDR3 covers 13 residues. Germline loops: CDR1 MDHEN, CDR2 SYDVKM. Trimming took off 8 bases at V and 1 base at J, with 11 bases between the two ends. CDR3 protein: CASRQPDNYGYTF. CDR3 bases: TGTGCCAGCCGACAGCCAGATAACTATGGCTACACCTTC.

The chain carries TRBV5-1 and TRBJ1-1; 10 bases are shared with TRBD1. Germline lookup yields CDR1 SGHRS and CDR2 YFSETQ. The CDR3 covers 18 residues. V trimming: 4 bases; J trimming: 0 bases; junction bases outside the gene matches: 12. The CDR3 coding sequence is TGCGCCAGCAGCGCCCGACAGGGGGCCTTAGGGTTGAACACTGAAGCTTTCTTT. Protein product: CASSARQGALGLNTEAFF.

The J gene is TRBJ2-7, the V gene TRBV14, with 8 bases identical to TRBD2. The trim removed 3 bases at V and 0 bases at J, leaving 10 bases unmatched. The CDR3 consists of 17 residues. The germline V gene encodes CDR1 SGHDN and CDR2 FVKESK. The CDR3 reads CASSQLSGGQASYEQYF. CDR3 nucleotides: TGTGCCAGCAGCCAGTTAAGCGGGGGCCAAGCCTCCTACGAGCAGTACTTC.

This chain uses TRBV24-1 with TRBJ1-5; D possibly corresponds to TRBD1 (5 bases). CDR3 length: 16 residues. Trimming removed 8 bases from V and 2 bases from J, with 18 bases in between. CDR1 KGHDR and CDR2 SFDVKD come from the germline V gene. The CDR3 spells CATIEGRGRGNQPQHF. In DNA, the CDR3 is TGTGCCACCATCGAGGGGAGGGGCAGAGGCAATCAGCCCCAGCATTTT.

Written as DNA, the CDR3 is TGTGCCAGCAGCTTAGGCGGGACTAAGAACACCGGGGAGCTGTTTTTT. It translates to CASSLGGTKNTGELFF. The gene calls are TRBV7-3 and TRBJ2-2, with 7 bases aligning to TRBD2. This CDR3 has 16 amino acids. CDR1 SGHTA and CDR2 FQGTGA come from the germline V gene. V was clipped by 2 bases and J by 1 base; unmatched bases: 4.

This clone was recorded many times. The CDR3 sequence: CATRLAGGRGTDTQYF. The CDR3 region has the DNA TGTGCCACCCGACTAGCGGGGGGGCGTGGCACAGATACGCAGTATTTT. The V call is TRBV19, the J call TRBJ2-3, with 14 bases lining up with TRBD2. V lost 10 bases to trimming and J lost 1 base; unmatched junction nucleotides: 7. The CDR3 extends over 16 amino acids. The V gene's germline CDR1 is LNHDA and CDR2 SQIVND (reference sequence).